These 32 T cell receptor beta chains were all obtained from the same sample, sequenced in a study of T cells in Graves' hyperthyroidism and ophthalmopathy. Amplified regions were TCR beta CDR3 sequences from RNA transcripts. The HTBI set primed first-round TCR CDR3 RT-PCR. TCRdb reprocessed the multiplex PCR reads via MiXCR and lists one record per CDR3 protein. The table includes 200,000 to 250,000 distinct CDR3 sequences, 24% detected once. Input material: blood. The receptors were gathered from a woman between 40 and 50 years old with Graves' ophthalmopathy.

At least ten counts were recorded for this clonotype. This sequence joins TRBV24-1 and TRBJ2-3; 7 bases map to TRBD1. CDR3 length: 15 residues. Trimming removed 6 bases from V and 5 bases from J; junction bases left unmatched: 10. Germline V CDR1 and CDR2: KGHDR, SFDVKD. CDR3 amino acids: CATSKRTGGKDTQYF. The CDR3 DNA is TGTGCCACCAGTAAGAGGACAGGAGGTAAAGATACGCAGTATTTT.

This clonotype was counted ten times or more. V and J are TRBV29-1 and TRBJ2-7; maybe TRBD1 (6 bases). The CDR3 extends over 13 amino acids. V was cut by 6 bases and J by 1 base, with 13 bases left in between. The germline V gene encodes CDR1 SQVTM and CDR2 ANQGSEA. In nucleotides, the CDR3 is TGCAGCGTGGGTAGGACAGATTCCTACGAGCAGTACTTC. Translated, it gives CSVGRTDSYEQYF.

The sample holds many counts of this clonotype. The chain is built from TRBV27 and TRBJ1-1, with 9 bases fitting TRBD1. CDR3 length: 13 residues. The germline V gene has CDR1 MNHEY and CDR2 SMNVEV (reference sequence). The trim removed 3 bases at V and 11 bases at J, leaving 7 bases unmatched. The CDR3 DNA reads TGTGCCAGCAGTTTCTCGACAGGGGGAGAGGCTTTCTTT. Its protein product is CASSFSTGGEAFF.

This clonotype has more than one count but fewer than ten. The chain couples TRBV10-3 to TRBJ2-7; D may correspond to TRBD1 or TRBD2 (7 bases each). Trimming stripped 6 bases from V and 2 bases from J, with 20 bases between. Germline CDR1 is ENHRY and CDR2 is SYGVKD. This CDR3 is 16 amino acids long. Written as DNA, the CDR3 is TGTGCCATCAGGGGGGGGATTGGGACAGCGGCCTACGAGCAGTACTTC. Translating it yields CAIRGGIGTAAYEQYF.

The sample holds many counts of this clonotype. The CDR3 here is CASSYYSGRHLEAFF. CDR3 sequence (DNA): TGTGCCAGCAGTTACTACTCGGGCCGACATCTTGAAGCTTTCTTT. The chain combines TRBV6-5 with TRBJ1-1, with no clear D. Germline-derived CDR1 and CDR2 are MNHEY and SVGAGI. This CDR3 spans 15 amino acids. V lost 1 base and J 7 bases, leaving 16 bases between the germline ends.

The chain recombines TRBV12-3 or TRBV12-4 with TRBJ1-1; D is ambiguous. V was shortened by 3 bases and J by 5 bases, with 10 bases between the two germline ends. The CDR3 has 13 amino acids. The CDR3 loop reads CASSFNLPTEAFF. The CDR3 DNA reads TGTGCCAGCAGTTTTAACCTACCAACTGAAGCTTTCTTT.

This clonotype was seen repeatedly, ten times or more. CDR3 sequence reads: CASRDRTGDNEQFF. CDR3 bases: TGTGCCAGCAGAGACCGGACAGGGGACAATGAGCAGTTCTTC. The chain uses TRBV2 and TRBJ2-1; the match to TRBD1 covers 9 bases. The germline gives CDR1 SNHLY, CDR2 FYNNEI. V shed 6 bases and J 5 bases; nucleotides not matched to a gene: 5. This CDR3 has 14 residues.

This clonotype has a count of ten or more. The chain uses TRBV29-1 and TRBJ2-7, with TRBD2 matching over 9 bases. The length of the CDR3 is 14 residues. V shed 4 bases, J shed 6 bases, and the junction held 10 bases outside the gene matches. Germline V gene lookup returns CDR1 SQVTM and CDR2 ANQGSEA. CDR3: CSVAVAGARVEQYF. As DNA, the CDR3 is TGCAGCGTTGCGGTAGCGGGAGCCCGGGTCGAGCAGTACTTC.

This clonotype came up once. The chain is built from TRBV2 and TRBJ1-1; D may be TRBD1 (6 bases). The CDR3 runs to 13 residues. The germline CDR1 and CDR2 sequences are SNHLY and FYNNEI. Trimming took 6 bases from V and 4 from J, leaving 12 bases between them. The CDR3 DNA follows: TGTGCCAGCAGCCGCAGGGGCGGCACTGAAGCTTTCTTT. It is translated as CASSRRGGTEAFF.

Ten or more counts support this clonotype. The chain combines TRBV11-2 with TRBJ2-1; TRBD1 matches 7 bases. CDR3 length: 16 amino acids. Trimming at V came to 7 bases and at J to 1 base, leaving 10 bases not matched to a gene. The germline V gene has CDR1 SGHAT and CDR2 FQNNGV. The CDR3 DNA follows: TGTGCCAGCAAGCTCCCCGGGACAGCATCCTACAATGAGCAGTTCTTC. Encoded protein: CASKLPGTASYNEQFF.

This chain connects TRBV7-9 to TRBJ1-1, with a possible D match to TRBD1 (6 bases). The CDR3 consists of 14 residues. Germline lookup yields CDR1 SEHNR and CDR2 FQNEAQ (reference sequence). Trimming took off 5 bases at V and 7 bases at J, with 17 bases between the two ends. The CDR3 DNA is TGTGCCAGCAGCACTCTACAGGGAAAGGGTGAAGCTTTCTTT. It specifies CASSTLQGKGEAFF.

This clonotype was counted ten times or more. As DNA, the CDR3 is TGTGCCAGCTCACCCCCCAACAGGGCACTTAACACTGAAGCTTTCTTT. Amino acids: CASSPPNRALNTEAFF. The chain combines TRBV18 with TRBJ1-1; TRBD1 is a possible D gene (6 bases). V was pared by 3 bases and J by 2 bases, with 16 bases between. Germline V lookup: CDR1 KGHSH, CDR2 LQKENI. This CDR3 contains 16 residues.

This clonotype has a count of ten or more. The chain links TRBV12-3 or TRBV12-4 to TRBJ1-5; D possibly corresponds to TRBD1 (5 bases). CDR3 length: 15 residues. Trimming took off 3 bases at V and 6 bases at J, with 15 bases between the two ends. The CDR3 loop reads CASSLVSGLSQPQHF. CDR3 bases: TGTGCCAGCAGTTTGGTCTCAGGGCTAAGTCAGCCCCAGCATTTT.

The chain links TRBV28 to TRBJ1-5, with TRBD1 matching over 7 bases. The trim removed 6 bases at V and 8 bases at J, leaving 10 bases unmatched. Germline CDR1 and CDR2: MDHEN and SYDVKM. The CDR3 sequence is 14 residues long. The CDR3 loop reads CASRHLMTGKPQHF. In DNA, the CDR3 is TGTGCCAGCAGGCACCTCATGACAGGGAAGCCCCAGCATTTT.

The gene calls are TRBV3-1 and TRBJ2-7; tentative D call: TRBD2 (6 bases). There are 17 residues in the CDR3. V was clipped by 0 bases and J by 4 bases, with 19 bases between them. Per the germline V gene, CDR1 is LGHDT and CDR2 is YNNKEL (reference sequence). CDR3 region: CASSQEAYGGIGYEQYF. CDR3 bases: TGTGCCAGCAGCCAAGAGGCGTATGGCGGGATTGGGTACGAGCAGTACTTC.

This clonotype occurred many times. The rearrangement joins TRBV30 to TRBJ2-5; 10 bases map to TRBD1. This CDR3 has 12 amino acids. Trimming removed 1 base from V and 7 bases from J; junction bases left unmatched: 0. The V gene's germline CDR1 is GTSNPN and CDR2 SVGIG (reference sequence). CDR3 coding DNA: TGTGCCTGGAGTGGACAGGGGGCGACCCAGTACTTC. It translates to CAWSGQGATQYF.

This clonotype has ten or more counts. The V and J genes are TRBV12-3 or TRBV12-4 and TRBJ1-2, with D unclear. V was clipped by 5 bases and J by 4 bases, with 17 bases between them. This CDR3 is built from 15 residues. In nucleotides, the CDR3 is TGTGCCAGCAGTCCCCCTGCGCCGGGAAGCTATGGCTACACCTTC. Protein: CASSPPAPGSYGYTF.

The CDR3 DNA reads as TGTGCCAGCAGATCTCCAGGGTTCATGAACACTGAAGCTTTCTTT. Translated: CASRSPGFMNTEAFF. The chain carries TRBV28 and TRBJ1-1; D is perhaps TRBD1 (5 bases). V shed 6 bases and J shed 0 bases, with 14 bases lying between them. This CDR3 comprises 15 residues. Germline CDR1 is MDHEN and CDR2 is SYDVKM.

The table lists this clonotype with many counts. J is TRBJ1-1 and V is TRBV15, with 7 bases fitting TRBD1. The ends lost 6 bases at V and 0 bases at J; junction bases unmatched: 4. The CDR3 loop spans 14 amino acids. The germline gives CDR1 LNHNV, CDR2 YYDKDF (reference sequence). The CDR3 is CATRAGTVNTEAFF. In DNA, the CDR3 is TGTGCCACCAGAGCCGGGACAGTGAACACTGAAGCTTTCTTT.

The J gene is TRBJ1-1, the V gene TRBV27; 7 bases are shared with TRBD1. Looked up from germline, CDR1 is MNHEY and CDR2 is SMNVEV (reference sequence). This CDR3 is 15 amino acids long. The ends lost 5 bases at V and 3 bases at J; junction bases unmatched: 9. The CDR3 DNA is TGTGCCAGCAGTCCACAGGGACAGACTTACACTGAAGCTTTCTTT. This codes for CASSPQGQTYTEAFF.

This chain joins TRBV20-1 and TRBJ1-6; 10 bases match TRBD1. Germline V gives CDR1 DFQATT, CDR2 SNEGSKA (reference sequence). After removal of 7 bases from V and 7 bases from J, the junction contained 7 bases not matched to a gene. The CDR3 is 14 amino acids. CDR3 DNA sequence: TGCAGTGTCCAGTCGGACAGGGGGAATTCACCCCTCCACTTT. It is translated as CSVQSDRGNSPLHF.

This clonotype was recorded many times. The chain has TRBV30 and TRBJ1-5; 7 nucleotides align to TRBD1. Germline assignment: CDR1 GTSNPN and CDR2 SVGIG (reference sequence). CDR3 size: 14 residues. V was pared by 3 bases and J by 2 bases, with 4 bases of the junction left unmatched. The DNA of the CDR3 is TGTGCCTGGAGGGATACAGGGGGCAATCAGCCCCAGCATTTT. This encodes CAWRDTGGNQPQHF.

This clonotype was seen repeatedly, ten times or more. This rearrangement joins TRBV27 to TRBJ2-7; 10 positions match TRBD2. Germline V gene lookup returns CDR1 MNHEY and CDR2 SMNVEV (reference sequence). The CDR3 is 16 amino acids. The J segment lost 3 bases and the V segment lost 5 bases, leaving 10 bases of the junction unmatched. CDR3 amino acids: CASSPFLAGVNYEQYF. Here the CDR3 DNA reads TGTGCCAGCAGTCCCTTTCTAGCGGGAGTAAACTACGAGCAGTACTTC.

CDR3 DNA sequence: TGTGCCAGCAGCACTTCCGAGGGACAGGCAACCTATGGCTACACCTTC. This gives the protein CASSTSEGQATYGYTF. The V call is TRBV25-1, the J call TRBJ1-2, with TRBD1 identical over 8 bases. The V gene's germline CDR1 is MGHDK and CDR2 SYGVNS. V was pared by 6 bases and J by 4 bases, with 13 bases of the junction left unmatched. The CDR3 totals 16 residues.

Concerning this clonotype: It may be a read error: a sequence one base away is much more abundant. The chain couples TRBV19 to TRBJ1-1; D is unresolved. In germline, CDR1 is LNHDA, CDR2 SQIVND (reference sequence). CDR3 length: 16 residues. CDR3 sequence: CASSILRAPRNTEALF. As DNA, the CDR3 is TGTGCCAGTAGTATCCTACGGGCCCCGAGGAACACTGAAGCTCTCTTT. Complete variable domain (other parts from reference TRBV19 and TRBJ1-1): DGGITQSPKYLFRKEGQNVTLSCEQNLNHDAMYWYRQDPGQGLRLIYYSQIVNDFQKGDIAEGYSVSREKKESFPLTVTSAQKNPTAFYLCASSILRAPRNTEALFGQGTRLTVV.

This clonotype was seen many times. The CDR3: CASRRVGGTEAFF. CDR3 in DNA: TGTGCCAGCAGGAGGGTTGGAGGCACTGAAGCTTTCTTT. This sequence joins TRBV6-5 and TRBJ1-1; D gene uncertain. The ends were cut back, 6 bases at V and 4 bases at J, with 12 bases in the middle. The CDR3 has 13 amino acids. Germline assignment: CDR1 MNHEY and CDR2 SVGAGI.

The table lists this clonotype with many counts. This sequence joins TRBV29-1 and TRBJ1-3; D not resolved. The ends were cut back, 6 bases at V and 4 bases at J, with 13 bases in the middle. This CDR3 is 13 amino acids long. Germline V lookup: CDR1 SQVTM, CDR2 ANQGSEA. The CDR3 DNA is TGCAGCGTGGGGAATGTCCGAGGAAACACCATATATTTT. Its translation: CSVGNVRGNTIYF.

The chain couples TRBV10-3 to TRBJ1-2; 10 bases fit TRBD1. Germline values: CDR1 ENHRY, CDR2 SYGVKD. After removal of 7 bases from V and 3 bases from J, the junction contained 8 bases not matched to a gene. CDR3 length equals 15 residues. In DNA form, the CDR3 reads TGTGCCATCACCGGGACAGGGGCCTTGGACTATGGCTACACCTTC. It translates to CAITGTGALDYGYTF.

This clonotype was seen at least ten times. The genes are TRBV9 and TRBJ2-2; perhaps TRBD2 as D (5 bases). Trimming shortened V by 0 bases and J by 8 bases, and 14 bases separated the two germline ends. This CDR3 is 15 amino acids long. Germline V lookup: CDR1 SGDLS, CDR2 YYNGEE. CDR3 nucleotides: TGTGCCAGCAGCGTAGCTCCCGGGATGGAGGGGGAGCTGTTTTTT. Its translation: CASSVAPGMEGELFF. Variable domain in full (rest from reference TRBV9 and TRBJ2-2): DSGVTQTPKHLITATGQRVTLRCSPRSGDLSVYWYQQSLDQGLQFLIQYYNGEERAKGNILERFSAQQFPDLHSELNLSSLELGDSALYFCASSVAPGMEGELFFGEGSRLTVL.

This clonotype was counted once. The junction and the germline gene differ at one end; a read error may be behind it. V is TRBV12-3 or TRBV12-4 and J is TRBJ1-2; TRBD1 matches 8 bases. The CDR3 sequence is 13 residues long. Here the CDR3 reads CAISFRRGHGYTF. The CDR3 nucleotides read TGTGCCATCAGTTTCCGCAGGGGGCATGGCTACACCTTC.

This clonotype was recorded many times. V is TRBV9 and J is TRBJ2-7; D possibly uses TRBD1 or TRBD2 (6 bases each). The germline CDR1 and CDR2 sequences are SGDLS and YYNGEE. The CDR3 consists of 15 residues. Trimming removed 3 bases at V and 2 bases at J, with 15 bases between. CDR3 DNA sequence: TGTGCCAGCAGCGCCGGGGGCGGCGGGACCTACGAGCAGTACTTC. Its protein is CASSAGGGGTYEQYF.

This clonotype has a count of ten or more. The chain has TRBV29-1 and TRBJ1-2; D not resolved. The CDR3 extends over 13 amino acids. From germline, CDR1 is SQVTM and CDR2 ANQGSEA. V was clipped by 1 base and J by 4 bases, with 10 bases between them. The CDR3: CSVEGMGLYGYTF. The CDR3 DNA reads as TGCAGCGTTGAAGGAATGGGCCTCTATGGCTACACCTTC.